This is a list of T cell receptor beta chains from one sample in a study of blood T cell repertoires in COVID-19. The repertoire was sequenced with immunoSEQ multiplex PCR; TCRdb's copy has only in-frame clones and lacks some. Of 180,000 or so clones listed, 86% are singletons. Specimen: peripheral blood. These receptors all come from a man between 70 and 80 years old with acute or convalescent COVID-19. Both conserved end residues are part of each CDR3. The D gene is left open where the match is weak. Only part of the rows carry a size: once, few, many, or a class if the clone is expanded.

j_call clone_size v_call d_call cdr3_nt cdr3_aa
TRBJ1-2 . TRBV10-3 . TGTGCCATCAGTGAGTCTGGAGACGCTGGCTACACCTTC CAISESGDAGYTF
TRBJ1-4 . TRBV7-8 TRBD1 TGTGCCAGCAGCTTCGGGACAGGGGAAGAAAAACTGTTTTTT CASSFGTGEEKLFF
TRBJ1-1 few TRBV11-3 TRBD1 TGTGCCAGCAGCTTAGCCGGGACAGGGGTGACTTTCTTT CASSLAGTGVTFF
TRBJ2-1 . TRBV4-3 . TGCGCCAGCAGCCTACTCGTAGTGGGCGACAATGAGCAGTTCTTC CASSLLVVGDNEQFF
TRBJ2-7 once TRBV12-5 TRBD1 TGTGTTAGTGGTTCCAGGGGGTACGAGCAGTACTTC CVSGSRGYEQYF
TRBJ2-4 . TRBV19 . TGTGCCAGTAGTATGGCAGGGATTGGGGACATTCAGTACTTC CASSMAGIGDIQYF
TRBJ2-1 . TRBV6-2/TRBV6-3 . TGTGCCAGCAGCCCTAATGGGGCTTACAATGAGCAGTTCTTC CASSPNGAYNEQFF
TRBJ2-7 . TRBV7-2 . TGTGCCAGCAGCTTAGTGGTGACAGGCCTTTGGCAGTACTTC CASSLVVTGLWQYF
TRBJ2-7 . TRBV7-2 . TGTGCCAGCAGCTTAGATACCGGGGGATTCCGCGAGCAGTACTTC CASSLDTGGFREQYF
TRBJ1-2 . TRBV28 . TGTGCCAGCAGTCTTGGACACAACTATGGCTACACCTTC CASSLGHNYGYTF
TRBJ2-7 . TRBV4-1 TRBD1 TGCGCCAGCAGCCCCCAGAAAAGGGACAGGCTCTACGAGCAGTACTTC CASSPQKRDRLYEQYF
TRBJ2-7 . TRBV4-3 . TGCGCCAGCAGCCAGTACACGCGGGGAGACGAGCAGTACTTC CASSQYTRGDEQYF
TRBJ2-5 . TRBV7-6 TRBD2 TGTGCCAGCAGCTTAGCAGCGGGGGGCCAAGAGACCCAGTACTTC CASSLAAGGQETQYF
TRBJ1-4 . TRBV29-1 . TGCAGCGTTGCCCAGGGAGGGGAAAAACTGTTTTTT CSVAQGGEKLFF
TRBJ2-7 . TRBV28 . TGTGCCAGCAGTTTAGGGAGGACGTGGGAGCAGTACTTC CASSLGRTWEQYF
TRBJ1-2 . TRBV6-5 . TGTGCCAGCACCCCGGCAGGGAACTATGGCTACACCTTC CASTPAGNYGYTF
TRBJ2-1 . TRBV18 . TGTGCCAGCTCACCGGTTACAGGGCTGAGGAATGAGCAGTTCTTC CASSPVTGLRNEQFF
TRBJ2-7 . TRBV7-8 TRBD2 TGTGCCAGCATCCTCACCGGGACTAGCGGGGGGTACAGCGAGCAGTACTTC CASILTGTSGGYSEQYF
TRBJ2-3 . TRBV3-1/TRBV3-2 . TGTGCCAGCACCCCACCGGGGTCCCTCCACACAGATACGCAGTATTTT CASTPPGSLHTDTQYF
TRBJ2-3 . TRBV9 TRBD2 TGTGCCAGCATGGGGGGGGACTGGACGGATACGCAGTATTTT CASMGGDWTDTQYF
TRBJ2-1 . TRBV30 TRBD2 TGTGCCTGGACTAGCGGTTACAATGAGCAGTTCTTC CAWTSGYNEQFF
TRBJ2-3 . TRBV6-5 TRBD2 TGTGCCATCCCCGGGACTAGCAGTTCCACAGATACGCAGTATTTT CAIPGTSSSTDTQYF
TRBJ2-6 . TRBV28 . TGTGCCAGCAGTTTATGGTCCAGCTCTGGGGCCAACGTCCTGACTTTC CASSLWSSSGANVLTF
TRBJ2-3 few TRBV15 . TGTGCCACCAGCAGAGATTTCACCGGGGGCACAGATACGCAGTATTTT CATSRDFTGGTDTQYF
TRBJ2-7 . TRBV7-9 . TGTGCCAGCAGCTTAGCCAGGGCCGGGGGCGAGCAGTACTTC CASSLARAGGEQYF
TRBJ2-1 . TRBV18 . TGTGCCAGCTCACCAGCAGGGGCAAGCCCCCGGTACAATGAGCAGTTCTTC CASSPAGASPRYNEQFF
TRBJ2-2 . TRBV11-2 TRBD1 TGTGCCAGCAGCTCCCTAAGGGGACAGGGGAACACCGGGGAGCTGTTTTTT CASSSLRGQGNTGELFF
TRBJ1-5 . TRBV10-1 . TGCGCCAGCAGCCCGGGAGCCGGGCGTAATCAGCCCCAGCATTTT CASSPGAGRNQPQHF
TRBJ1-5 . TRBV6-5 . TGTGCCAGCTGCACCGGGTTCCAGCCCCAGCATTTT CASCTGFQPQHF
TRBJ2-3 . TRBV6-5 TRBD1 TGTGCCAGCAGTTTCGGACAGGGAGCAACAGATACGCAGTATTTT CASSFGQGATDTQYF
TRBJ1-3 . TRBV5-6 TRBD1 TGTGCCAGCAGCTTCGACAGGGACTCTGGAAACACCATATATTTT CASSFDRDSGNTIYF
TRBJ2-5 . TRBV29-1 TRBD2 TGCAGCGTTCTTGATCTAGCGGTTAAAGAGACCCAGTACTTC CSVLDLAVKETQYF
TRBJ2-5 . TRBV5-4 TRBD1 TGTGCCAGCAGCTTGGGAGGGACAGGGGGGGAGACCCAGTACTTC CASSLGGTGGETQYF
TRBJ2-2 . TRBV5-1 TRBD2 TGCGCCAGCAGCTTGGAAGGGGTCCTAGCGGGAACCGGGGAGCTGTTTTTT CASSLEGVLAGTGELFF
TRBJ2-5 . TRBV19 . TGTGCCAGTAGTATTTGGAGCACCATGAGGACCCAGTACTTC CASSIWSTMRTQYF
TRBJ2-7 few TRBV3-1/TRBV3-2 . TGTGCCAGCAGCCAAGATCGCACCGCGGAGCAGTACTTC CASSQDRTAEQYF
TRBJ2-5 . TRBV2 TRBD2 TGTGCCAGCAGGGGAGGAGGCGGGGGGAACCAAGAGACCCAGTACTTC CASRGGGGGNQETQYF
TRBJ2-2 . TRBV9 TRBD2 TGTGCCAGCAGCGCCGGGTTGGCGGGAGGAGGAGCGGACACCGGGGAGCTGTTTTTT CASSAGLAGGGADTGELFF
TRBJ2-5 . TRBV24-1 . TGTGCCACCAGTGATCCCACTGCAGGGGCCGAGACCCAGTACTTC CATSDPTAGAETQYF
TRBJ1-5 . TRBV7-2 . TGTGCCAGCAGCCATACCCCCATCATGGGCCAGCCCCAGCATTTT CASSHTPIMGQPQHF
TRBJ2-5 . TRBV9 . TGTGCCAGCAGCGTGGGTATTTACGGGGAGACAGAGACCCAGTACTTC CASSVGIYGETETQYF
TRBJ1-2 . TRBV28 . TGTGCCAGTCGGGTGAGTAGCCCGTTCTATGGCTACACCTTC CASRVSSPFYGYTF
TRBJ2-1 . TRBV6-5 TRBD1 TGTGCCAGCAGTTACGACAGGGGGTGTGAATTCTTC CASSYDRGCEFF
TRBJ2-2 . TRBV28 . TGTGCCAGCTTTAGCCGGGAGCTGTTTTTT CASFSRELFF
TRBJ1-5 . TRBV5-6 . TGTGCCAGCAGCTTGGCGGGGAGTCAGCCCCAGCATTTT CASSLAGSQPQHF
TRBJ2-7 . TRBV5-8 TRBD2 TGTGCCAGCAGCCCAACGGGACTAGACTACGAGCAGTACTTC CASSPTGLDYEQYF
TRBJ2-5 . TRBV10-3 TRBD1 TGTGCCATCAGTGAAGGGGGCGCGGAGACCCAGTACTTC CAISEGGAETQYF
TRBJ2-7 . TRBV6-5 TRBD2 TGTGCCAGCAGACGGGAGGGCCACAACGAGCAGTACTTC CASRREGHNEQYF
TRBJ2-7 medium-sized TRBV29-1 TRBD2 TGCAGCGTTCAACTAGCGGGTGTCTACGAGCAGTACTTC CSVQLAGVYEQYF
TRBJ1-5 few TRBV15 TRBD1 TGTGCCACCAGCGCCAGGGGGCATCAGCCCCAGCATTTT CATSARGHQPQHF
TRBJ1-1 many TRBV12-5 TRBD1 TGTGCTAGTGGTCGGGACAGGGGGCGGACTGAAGCTTTCTTT CASGRDRGRTEAFF
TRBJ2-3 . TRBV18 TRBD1 TGTGCCAGCGTACCCGGGGGACAGGATGATGCTTCAGGGGGAGATACGCAGTATTTT CASVPGGQDDASGGDTQYF
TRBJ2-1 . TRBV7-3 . TGTGCCAGCAGCTTAACTCTCGGCTACAATGAGCAGTTCTTC CASSLTLGYNEQFF